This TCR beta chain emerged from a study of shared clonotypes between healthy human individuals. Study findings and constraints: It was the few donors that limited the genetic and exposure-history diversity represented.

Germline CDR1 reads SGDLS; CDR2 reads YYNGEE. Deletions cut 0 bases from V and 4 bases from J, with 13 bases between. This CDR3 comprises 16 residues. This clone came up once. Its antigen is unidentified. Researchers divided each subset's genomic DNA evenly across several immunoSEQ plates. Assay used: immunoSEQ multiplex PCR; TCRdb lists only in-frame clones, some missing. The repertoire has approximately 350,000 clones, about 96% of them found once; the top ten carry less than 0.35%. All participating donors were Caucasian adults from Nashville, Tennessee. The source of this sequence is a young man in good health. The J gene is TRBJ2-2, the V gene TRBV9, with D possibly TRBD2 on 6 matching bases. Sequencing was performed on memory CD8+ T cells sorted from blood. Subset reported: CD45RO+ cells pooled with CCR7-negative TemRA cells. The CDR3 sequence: CASSVVGGKGTGELFF. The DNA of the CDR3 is TGTGCCAGCAGCGTAGTAGGCGGGAAGGGCACCGGGGAGCTGTTTTTT.